These T cell receptor beta chains were read from a single sample in a study of blood T cell repertoires in COVID-19. Assay used: immunoSEQ multiplex PCR; TCRdb lists only in-frame clones, some missing. Among around 370,000 clones listed, 85% to 90% were seen once. Sequencing was performed on peripheral blood. These receptors were obtained from a man aged 18 to 29 with active or convalescent COVID-19. CDR3s include the opening cysteine and the closing phenylalanine or tryptophan. The D gene is left open where the match is weak. Not every row has a clone size; where given, it reads once, few, many or a size class.

TRBV6-4	NA	TRBD1	TRBJ1-1	TGTGCCAGCAGTGACGTGGGACAGAAAAAGAACACTGAAGCTTTCTTT	CASSDVGQKKNTEAFF
TRBV7-2	few	NA	TRBJ1-5	TGTGCCAGCAGCAAGGAGGGGTTAATAAGCAATCAGCCCCAGCATTTT	CASSKEGLISNQPQHF
TRBV27	NA	TRBD1	TRBJ1-6	TGTGCCAGCAGTTGGGGACAGACCAATTCACCCCTCCACTTT	CASSWGQTNSPLHF
TRBV19	NA	NA	TRBJ2-4	TGTGCCAGTAGACGTCAATGGCAGGACATCAGGGACATTCAGTACTTC	CASRRQWQDIRDIQYF
TRBV6-5	once	NA	TRBJ1-3	TGTGCCAGCAGCTATTTAACAGCCTCTGGAAACACCATATATTTT	CASSYLTASGNTIYF
TRBV14	NA	NA	TRBJ1-1	TGTGCCAGCAGCCAAGGGTTGGCGGGGTTCACTGAAGCTTTCTTT	CASSQGLAGFTEAFF
TRBV6-5	NA	TRBD1	TRBJ1-1	TGTGCCAGCTACAAGGGGGCCACTGAAGCTTTCTTT	CASYKGATEAFF
TRBV5-1	NA	NA	TRBJ1-3	TGCGCCAGCAGCCGGGAGGGACTCCACGGAAACACCATATATTTT	CASSREGLHGNTIYF
TRBV6-1	NA	NA	TRBJ1-1	TGTGCCAGCAGTGAAGCGCGTGGGGCAGCTTTCTTT	CASSEARGAAFF
TRBV18	NA	NA	TRBJ1-5	TGTGCCAGCTCACCGGGCAGAAGCAATCAGCCCCAGCATTTT	CASSPGRSNQPQHF
TRBV27	NA	TRBD1	TRBJ2-7	TGTGCCACCGCCGGACAGGGATATGGAGAGCAGTACTTC	CATAGQGYGEQYF
TRBV7-6	NA	NA	TRBJ1-6	TGTGCCAGCAGCTTGGGCAGACTAGATTCACCCCTCCACTTT	CASSLGRLDSPLHF
TRBV9	few	NA	TRBJ2-2	TGTGCCAGCAGCGTAGCCAGTTACACCGGGGAGCTGTTTTTT	CASSVASYTGELFF
TRBV15	NA	TRBD1	TRBJ2-7	TGTGCCACCAGCAGAGGGCTTACAGGGGGCTACGAGCAGTACTTC	CATSRGLTGGYEQYF
TRBV14	NA	TRBD1	TRBJ2-6	TGTGCCAGCAGCCAAGACTGGGACAGGGGGTTAGGGGCCAACGTCCTGACTTTC	CASSQDWDRGLGANVLTF
TRBV27	NA	TRBD1	TRBJ1-6	TGTGCCAGCAGAAAAGGACAGGGGTACTATAATTCACCCCTCCACTTT	CASRKGQGYYNSPLHF
TRBV28	few	TRBD1	TRBJ2-3	TGTGCCAGCGGCTCAGGGGGCGCAACAGATACGCAGTATTTT	CASGSGGATDTQYF
TRBV9	NA	TRBD1	TRBJ1-1	TGTGCCAGCAGCCCCCGGACAGGGAGTGGAGGCATGAACACTGAAGCTTTCTTT	CASSPRTGSGGMNTEAFF
TRBV28	NA	NA	TRBJ1-3	TGTGCCAGCAGCTCGGGACAAAGGTTTAACACCATATATTTT	CASSSGQRFNTIYF
TRBV19	NA	TRBD2	TRBJ2-3	TGTGCCAGTAGTATCTTTAGCGGGAGTAGAGATACGCAGTATTTT	CASSIFSGSRDTQYF
TRBV21-1	once	NA	TRBJ1-5	TGTGCCAGCAGCAAAAGATTGCGGACAGGGGGCCCTTATAGCAATCAGCCCCAGCATTTT	CASSKRLRTGGPYSNQPQHF
TRBV6-2/TRBV6-3	NA	TRBD1	TRBJ1-1	TGTGCCAGCAGCCGCAGGGGGTGGAACACTGAAGCTTTCTTT	CASSRRGWNTEAFF